What follows are 16 T cell receptor beta chains derived from one specimen sequenced in a study of cytomegalovirus exposure and HLA in healthy donors. PCR was performed using 60 Vbeta and 13 Jbeta primers. Some clones are missing from TCRdb's copy, which holds only in-frame ones; the method was immunoSEQ multiplex PCR. The table includes approximately 160,000 clones, about four fifths detected once. Sequencing was performed on PBMCs. These receptor sequences come from a girl aged 10-17 years in good health and CMV-seropositive.

The CDR3 region has the DNA TGCGCCAGCACACCGGGACAGGGGGAGCCTTTTAGCAATCAGCCCCAGCATTTT. Translation gives CASTPGQGEPFSNQPQHF. The chain combines TRBV23-1 with TRBJ1-5; 11 nucleotides line up with TRBD1. TRBV23-1 is known as an ORF, though its function is uncertain. The CDR3 contains 18 residues. V dropped 7 bases and J dropped 0; count of bases not matched to a gene: 11.

With respect to this clone: The sample carries other DNA sequences with the same CDR3. This chain uses TRBV28 with TRBJ1-1; D is uncertain. In germline, CDR1 is MDHEN, CDR2 SYDVKM. V dropped 3 bases and J dropped 4 bases, with 9 bases sitting between them. The CDR3 covers 13 residues. Here the CDR3 DNA reads TGTGCCAGCAGTTTGGGCCCCCCCACTGAAGCTTTCTTT. Translation: CASSLGPPTEAFF.

The chain recombines TRBV4-1 with TRBJ1-1; possible D gene TRBD1, 6 bases. CDR1 and CDR2 (germline): MGHRA, YSYEKL. Deletions cut 0 bases from V and 3 bases from J, with 23 bases between. The CDR3 runs 19 residues. In DNA form, the CDR3 reads TGCGCCAGCAGCCAAGACTCGTATATTGAGCTACAGGGAGACACTGAAGCTTTCTTT. Translated, it gives CASSQDSYIELQGDTEAFF.

The chain combines TRBV28 with TRBJ1-2; 7 nucleotides align to TRBD1. The CDR3 sequence is 16 residues long. Germline CDR1 and CDR2: MDHEN and SYDVKM. V lost 4 bases and J lost 4; bases outside the gene matches: 12. The CDR3 nucleotides read TGTGCCAGCAGTTCTCGAAGCTCAGGGGGAGCCTATGGCTACACCTTC. Protein: CASSSRSSGGAYGYTF.

The chain has TRBV28 and TRBJ2-7, with 7 bases aligning to TRBD1. The CDR3 consists of 14 residues. With V trimmed by 8 bases and J by 6 bases, 13 bases remained unmatched. Germline values: CDR1 MDHEN, CDR2 SYDVKM. CDR3 loop: CASQTGDFMREQYF. The CDR3 DNA follows: TGTGCCAGCCAAACAGGGGATTTTATGCGCGAGCAGTACTTC.

This chain joins TRBV7-9 and TRBJ1-1; possible D gene TRBD1, 5 bases. Germline loops: CDR1 SEHNR, CDR2 FQNEAQ (reference sequence). The ends were cut back, 3 bases at V and 4 bases at J, with 9 bases in the middle. The CDR3 consists of 13 residues. The CDR3 bases are TGTGCCAGCAGCTTTGCCGGGGGCACTGAAGCTTTCTTT. Residues: CASSFAGGTEAFF.

V is TRBV5-1 and J is TRBJ2-1, with 13 bases identical to TRBD2. This CDR3 spans 16 amino acids. V gave up 4 bases and J gave up 6 bases; unmatched junction bases: 7. CDR1 is SGHRS and CDR2 is YFSETQ in the germline V gene. The CDR3 protein is CASSVGLAGVGNEQFF. The CDR3 bases are TGCGCCAGCAGCGTTGGACTAGCGGGAGTCGGCAATGAGCAGTTCTTC. Complete variable domain (other parts from reference TRBV5-1 and TRBJ2-1): KAGVTQTPRYLIKTRGQQVTLSCSPISGHRSVSWYQQTPGQGLQFLFEYFSETQRNKGNFPGRFSGRQFSNSRSEMNVSTLELGDSALYLCASSVGLAGVGNEQFFGPGTRLTVL.

The chain uses TRBV4-1 and TRBJ2-7; 7 bases are a match to TRBD1. The germline gives CDR1 MGHRA, CDR2 YSYEKL. This CDR3 has 14 residues. V was pared by 1 base and J by 3 bases, with 3 bases of the junction left unmatched. This CDR3 is CASSQVAGGYEQYF. The CDR3 nucleotides read TGCGCCAGCAGCCAAGTTGCAGGGGGCTACGAGCAGTACTTC.

The count of this clone is one. The V call is TRBV27, the J call TRBJ1-5; weak D call: TRBD1 (6 bases). CDR1 and CDR2 (germline): MNHEY, SMNVEV (reference sequence). The V end was cut by 5 bases, the J end by 4 bases, with 12 bases between. The CDR3 runs to 14 residues. CDR3 DNA: TGTGCCAGCAGTCAACAGGGAGGGAATCAGCCCCAGCATTTT. Its translation is CASSQQGGNQPQHF.

The V gene is TRBV5-1, the J gene TRBJ2-3, with D possibly matching TRBD1 (7 bases). CDR3 length: 15 amino acids. CDR1 SGHRS and CDR2 YFSETQ come from the germline V gene. With 6 bases removed from V and 2 bases from J, the gap between germline ends came to 16 bases. CDR3 protein: CASMTGRTPTDTQYF. CDR3 nucleotide sequence: TGCGCCAGCATGACAGGGAGGACTCCCACAGATACGCAGTATTTT.

This clone was recorded a few times. The chain links TRBV19 to TRBJ1-2; TRBD1 matches at 7 bases. The CDR3 is made up of 15 amino acids. V was pared by 4 bases and J by 4 bases, with 9 bases of the junction left unmatched. Germline V CDR1 and CDR2: LNHDA, SQIVND (reference sequence). CDR3 region: CASSTRTGTFYGYTF. DNA of the CDR3: TGTGCCAGTAGTACAAGGACAGGAACATTCTATGGCTACACCTTC.

A single count supports this clone. V is TRBV28 and J is TRBJ2-7; a weak D match, TRBD2 (5 bases). CDR1 and CDR2 from the germline V gene are MDHEN and SYDVKM. Trimming took off 5 bases at V and 3 bases at J, with 11 bases between the two ends. CDR3 length: 13 residues. CDR3 amino acids: CASSPFGLYEQYF. In DNA, the CDR3 is TGTGCCAGCAGTCCCTTTGGACTCTACGAGCAGTACTTC.

The chain employs TRBV6-5 and TRBJ1-2; D uncertain. Germline V lookup: CDR1 MNHEY, CDR2 SVGAGI. Trimming removed 5 bases from V and 8 bases from J, with 9 bases in between. CDR3 size: 11 residues. In DNA, the CDR3 is TGTGCCAGCAGTAACAGTGCCGGCTACACCTTC. This codes for CASSNSAGYTF.

A single count supports this clone. This sequence joins TRBV2 and TRBJ2-7; 14 bases fit TRBD2. V dropped 6 bases and J dropped 0; count of bases not matched to a gene: 16. There are 20 residues in the CDR3. From germline, CDR1 is SNHLY and CDR2 FYNNEI. CDR3 residues: CASRDGLAGGSWRGSYEQYF. The CDR3 DNA is TGTGCCAGCAGAGATGGACTAGCGGGGGGATCTTGGCGAGGCTCCTACGAGCAGTACTTC.

The chain employs TRBV9 and TRBJ2-1, with TRBD1 identical over 8 bases. V dropped 0 bases and J dropped 8; count of bases not matched to a gene: 7. The V gene's germline CDR1 is SGDLS and CDR2 YYNGEE. CDR3 length: 15 residues. The CDR3 reads CASSVEGQETDEQFF. DNA of the CDR3: TGTGCCAGCAGCGTAGAGGGACAGGAGACCGATGAGCAGTTCTTC.

This clone was recorded once. The gene calls are TRBV18 and TRBJ1-5; 7 bases line up with TRBD1. The CDR3 length is 16 residues. V shed 3 bases and J 0 bases; nucleotides not matched to a gene: 5. The germline gives CDR1 KGHSH, CDR2 LQKENI. The CDR3 DNA is TGTGCCAGCTCACCCTCACAGGGGATTAGCAATCAGCCCCAGCATTTT. Its protein is CASSPSQGISNQPQHF.